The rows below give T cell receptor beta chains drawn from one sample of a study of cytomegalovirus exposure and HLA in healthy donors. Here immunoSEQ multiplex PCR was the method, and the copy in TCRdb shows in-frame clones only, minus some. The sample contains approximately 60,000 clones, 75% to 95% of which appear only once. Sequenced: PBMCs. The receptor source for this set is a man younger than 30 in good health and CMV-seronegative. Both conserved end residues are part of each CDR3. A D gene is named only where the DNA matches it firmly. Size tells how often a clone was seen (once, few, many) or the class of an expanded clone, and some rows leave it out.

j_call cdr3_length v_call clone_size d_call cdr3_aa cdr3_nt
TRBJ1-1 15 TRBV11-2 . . CASSLSLAANTEAFF TGTGCCAGCAGCTTAAGTCTTGCGGCTAACACTGAAGCTTTCTTT
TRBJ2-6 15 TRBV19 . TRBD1 CASKDRPSGANVLTF TGTGCCAGTAAGGACAGGCCCTCTGGGGCCAACGTCCTGACTTTC
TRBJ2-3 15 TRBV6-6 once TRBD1 CASSPRGLGTDTQYF TGTGCCAGCAGTCCCAGGGGGCTAGGGACAGATACGCAGTATTTT
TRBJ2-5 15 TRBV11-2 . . CASSTSGVSGETQYF TGTGCCAGCAGCACCTCGGGAGTTTCTGGTGAGACCCAGTACTTC
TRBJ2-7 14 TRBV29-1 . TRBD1 CSVEFGQGGYEQYF TGCAGCGTTGAGTTCGGACAGGGGGGCTACGAGCAGTACTTC
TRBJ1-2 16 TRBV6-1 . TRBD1 CASSAALLTGNYGYTF TGTGCCAGCAGTGCCGCCTTACTGACAGGGAACTATGGCTACACCTTC
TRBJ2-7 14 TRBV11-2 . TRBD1 CASSFTTGVDEQYF TGTGCCAGCAGCTTCACGACAGGGGTGGACGAGCAGTACTTC
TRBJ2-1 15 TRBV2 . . CASSRSGSSYNEQFF TGTGCCAGCAGCCGGAGCGGTAGCTCCTACAATGAGCAGTTCTTC
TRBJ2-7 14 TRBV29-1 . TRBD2 CSVVAGGPIYEQYF TGCAGCGTTGTAGCGGGAGGGCCGATATACGAGCAGTACTTC
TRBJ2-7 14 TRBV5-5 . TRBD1 CASSRPGQGFEQYF TGTGCCAGCAGCAGACCGGGACAGGGCTTCGAGCAGTACTTC
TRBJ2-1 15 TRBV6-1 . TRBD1 CASSPGTDFYNEQFF TGTGCCAGCAGCCCCGGGACAGACTTCTACAATGAGCAGTTCTTC
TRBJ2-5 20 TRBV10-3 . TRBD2 CAISESNSLRTSGRGETQYF TGTGCCATCAGTGAGTCTAATTCGTTACGGACTAGCGGGAGGGGAGAGACCCAGTACTTC
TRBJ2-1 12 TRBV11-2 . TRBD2 CASSRSGNEQFF TGTGCCAGCAGCCGTAGCGGGAATGAGCAGTTCTTC
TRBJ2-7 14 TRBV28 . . CASSLGAGAYEQYF TGTGCCAGCAGTTTAGGGGCAGGGGCCTACGAGCAGTACTTC
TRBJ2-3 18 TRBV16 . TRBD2 CASSQSSWSGRGTDTQYF TGTGCCAGCAGCCAATCTTCCTGGAGCGGGAGGGGCACAGATACGCAGTATTTT
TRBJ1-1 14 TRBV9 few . CASSPGGVDTEAFF TGTGCCAGCAGCCCGGGGGGGGTAGACACTGAAGCTTTCTTT
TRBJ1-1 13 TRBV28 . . CASNQGGTLEAFF TGTGCCAGCAACCAAGGCGGGACCCTTGAAGCTTTCTTT
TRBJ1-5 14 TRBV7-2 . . CASSLGTANQPQHF TGTGCCAGCAGCTTAGGGACAGCGAATCAGCCCCAGCATTTT
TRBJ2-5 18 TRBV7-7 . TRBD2 CASSLSLNSGLYQETQYF TGTGCTAGCAGCTTATCCCTCAATAGCGGGTTGTACCAAGAGACCCAGTACTTC
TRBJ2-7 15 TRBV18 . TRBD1 CASSPRTGSSYEQYF TGTGCCAGCTCACCACGGACAGGGAGCTCCTACGAGCAGTACTTC
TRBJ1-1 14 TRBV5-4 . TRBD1 CASRYAGGSTEAFF TGTGCCAGCAGGTATGCAGGGGGGAGCACTGAAGCTTTCTTT
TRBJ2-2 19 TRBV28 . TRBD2 CASNPGSLAGFGGTGELFF TGTGCCAGCAACCCAGGGTCCCTAGCGGGCTTTGGGGGAACCGGGGAGCTGTTTTTT
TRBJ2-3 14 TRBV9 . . CASSVARGSDTQYF TGTGCCAGCAGCGTAGCCCGGGGTTCAGATACGCAGTATTTT
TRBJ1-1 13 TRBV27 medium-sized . CASSLGRGTEAFF TGTGCCAGCAGTTTAGGGAGGGGCACTGAAGCTTTCTTT
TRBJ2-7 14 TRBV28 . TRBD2 CASRSGRKTYEQYF TGTGCCAGCAGGAGCGGGAGAAAAACCTACGAGCAGTACTTC
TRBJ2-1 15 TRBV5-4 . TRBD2 CASSSRLAGEGLQFF TGTGCCAGCAGCTCTCGACTAGCGGGAGAAGGGTTGCAGTTCTTC
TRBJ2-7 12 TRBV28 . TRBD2 CASSRGLVEQYF TGTGCCAGCAGTCGCGGACTAGTCGAGCAGTACTTC
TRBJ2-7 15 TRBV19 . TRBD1 CASSIARDSFYEQYF TGTGCCAGTAGTATAGCCCGGGACAGCTTCTACGAGCAGTACTTC
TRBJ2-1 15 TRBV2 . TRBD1 CASSDGGTGRNEQFF TGTGCCAGCAGTGATGGCGGGACAGGGAGGAATGAGCAGTTCTTC
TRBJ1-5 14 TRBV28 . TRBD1 CASSFGTGNQPQHF TGTGCCAGCAGTTTTGGGACAGGGAATCAGCCCCAGCATTTT
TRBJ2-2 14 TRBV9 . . CASSVASYTGELFF TGTGCCAGCAGCGTAGCCAGTTACACCGGGGAGCTGTTTTTT
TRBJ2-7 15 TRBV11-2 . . CASSLGGVRAYEQYF TGTGCCAGCAGCTTAGGGGGGGTCCGCGCCTACGAGCAGTACTTC
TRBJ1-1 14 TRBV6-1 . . CASRELRRSTEAFF TGTGCCAGCAGGGAACTCAGGAGGTCCACTGAAGCTTTCTTT
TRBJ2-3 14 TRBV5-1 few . CASSPGFSTDTQYF TGCGCCAGCAGCCCGGGGTTTAGCACAGATACGCAGTATTTT
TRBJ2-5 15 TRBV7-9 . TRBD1 CASSPIGQGAKTQYF TGTGCCAGCAGCCCGATAGGACAGGGTGCGAAGACCCAGTACTTC
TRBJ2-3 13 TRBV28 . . CASSFEAPDTQYF TGTGCCAGCAGTTTCGAAGCTCCAGATACGCAGTATTTT
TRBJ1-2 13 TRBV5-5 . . CASSLAEPYGYTF TGTGCCAGCAGCTTGGCAGAACCCTATGGCTACACCTTC
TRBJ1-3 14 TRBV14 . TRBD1 CASSRQGARNTIYF TGTGCCAGCAGCCGACAGGGGGCTAGAAACACCATATATTTT
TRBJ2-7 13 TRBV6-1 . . CASSVEGAYEQYF TGTGCCAGCAGTGTAGAGGGGGCCTACGAGCAGTACTTC
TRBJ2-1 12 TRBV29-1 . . CSVEAQYNEQFF TGCAGCGTTGAGGCCCAATACAATGAGCAGTTCTTC
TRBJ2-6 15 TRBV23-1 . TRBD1 CASSKTGTGANVLTF TGCGCCAGCAGTAAGACAGGGACTGGGGCCAACGTCCTGACTTTC
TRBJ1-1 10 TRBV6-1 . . CASRLERTFF TGTGCCAGCAGGTTGGAGCGGACGTTCTTT
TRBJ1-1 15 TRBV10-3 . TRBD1 CAIRAGTGVNTEAFF TGTGCCATCAGGGCCGGGACAGGGGTTAACACTGAAGCTTTCTTT
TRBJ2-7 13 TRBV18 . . CASSPQGGYEQYF TGTGCCAGCTCACCTCAGGGGGGCTACGAGCAGTACTTC
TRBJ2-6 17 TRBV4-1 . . CASTQGFGGSGANVLTF TGCGCCAGCACCCAAGGCTTCGGGGGCTCTGGGGCCAACGTCCTGACTTTC
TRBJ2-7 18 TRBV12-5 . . CASGSPRGYFTPFHEQYF TGTGCTAGTGGTTCCCCCCGGGGGTACTTTACGCCGTTCCACGAGCAGTACTTC
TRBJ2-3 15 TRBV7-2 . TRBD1 CASSSFDRGLDTQYF TGTGCCAGCAGCTCTTTCGACAGGGGGTTAGATACGCAGTATTTT
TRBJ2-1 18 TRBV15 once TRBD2 CATSRRGGKAGVYNEQFF TGTGCCACCAGCAGAAGGGGGGGGAAAGCGGGAGTTTACAATGAGCAGTTCTTC
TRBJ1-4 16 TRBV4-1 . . CASSSLGSIGNEKLFF TGCGCCAGCAGCTCACTCGGGTCGATTGGTAATGAAAAACTGTTTTTT
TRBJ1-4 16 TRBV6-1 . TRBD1 CASSEALGQGDEKLFF TGTGCCAGCAGTGAAGCGCTGGGACAGGGCGATGAAAAACTGTTTTTT
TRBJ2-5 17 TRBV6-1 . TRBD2 CASSESYGTSGKETQYF TGTGCCAGCAGTGAATCCTACGGGACTAGCGGGAAGGAGACCCAGTACTTC